This TCR beta chain was recorded in a study of blood T cells in healthy people across ages. The CDR3 extends over 15 amino acids. CDR1 and CDR2 (germline): DFQATT, SNEGSKA (reference sequence). Combining a sample-barcoded 5' primer with a J-beta primer mix, a second PCR ran for roughly 7 to 12 cycles. TCRdb re-called the 5' RACE reads through MiXCR, storing one row per CDR3 protein. The data hold about 1,400,000 distinct CDR3 sequences, with approximately 38% observed a single time. Each donor supplied approximately 10 milliliters of peripheral blood. Study conclusions and caveats: Age showed a roughly linear inverse relationship with TCR beta diversity per million T cells. Any changes in expanded clonotypes were possibly confounded, as donor CMV status remained unknown.

As concerns this clonotype: Its antigen is as yet unknown.

This TCR derives from a woman younger than 35 in good health. The chain combines TRBV20-1 with TRBJ2-5; TRBD2 matches 7 bases. The last part of the DNA fits TRBJ2-7 better; the J call may be wrong. Sequenced input: blood. The CDR3 DNA is TGCAGTGCTAGAGATGTTAAAGGACTAGCCTACGAGCAGTACTTC. Its protein is CSARDVKGLAYEQYF.